This T cell receptor beta chain was sequenced during a study of T-cell reconstitution after alpha-beta-depleted transplantation in children. At least ten counts were recorded for this clonotype. A library of TCRbeta sequences, prepared with unique molecular identifiers, was generated. TCRdb analysed the PCR reads with MiXCR anew, one entry per CDR3 protein. The sample includes about 400,000 distinct CDR3 sequences, 20% of them seen just once. The sequencing used PBMCs from the stem cell graft donor, collected from the stem cell graft. This clonotype was sampled from a human donor who donated a stem cell graft to a child with acute myeloid leukemia.

CDR3 protein: CAGGRSNEQFF. The CDR3 bases are TGTGCCGGCGGGAGATCGAATGAGCAGTTCTTC. The J gene is TRBJ2-1, the V gene TRBV28; 7 bases match TRBD2. V lost 11 bases to trimming and J lost 7 bases; unmatched junction nucleotides: 5. This CDR3 contains 11 residues. Germline loops: CDR1 MDHEN, CDR2 SYDVKM.